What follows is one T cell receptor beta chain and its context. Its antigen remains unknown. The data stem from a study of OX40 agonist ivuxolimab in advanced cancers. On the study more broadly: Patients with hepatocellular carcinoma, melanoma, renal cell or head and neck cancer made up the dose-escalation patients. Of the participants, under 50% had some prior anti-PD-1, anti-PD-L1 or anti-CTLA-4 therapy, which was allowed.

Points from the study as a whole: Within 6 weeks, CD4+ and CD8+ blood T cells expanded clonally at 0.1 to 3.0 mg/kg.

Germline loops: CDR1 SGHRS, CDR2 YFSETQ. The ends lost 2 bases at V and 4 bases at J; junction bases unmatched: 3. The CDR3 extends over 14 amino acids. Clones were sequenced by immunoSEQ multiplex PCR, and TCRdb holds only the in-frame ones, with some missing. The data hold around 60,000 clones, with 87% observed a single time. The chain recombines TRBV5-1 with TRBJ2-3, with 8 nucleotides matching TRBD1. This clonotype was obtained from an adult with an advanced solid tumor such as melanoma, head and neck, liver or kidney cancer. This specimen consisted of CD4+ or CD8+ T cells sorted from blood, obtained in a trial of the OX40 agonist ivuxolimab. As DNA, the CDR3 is TGCGCCAGCAGCTTCTGGGGACAGGCAGATACGCAGTATTTT. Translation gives CASSFWGQADTQYF.